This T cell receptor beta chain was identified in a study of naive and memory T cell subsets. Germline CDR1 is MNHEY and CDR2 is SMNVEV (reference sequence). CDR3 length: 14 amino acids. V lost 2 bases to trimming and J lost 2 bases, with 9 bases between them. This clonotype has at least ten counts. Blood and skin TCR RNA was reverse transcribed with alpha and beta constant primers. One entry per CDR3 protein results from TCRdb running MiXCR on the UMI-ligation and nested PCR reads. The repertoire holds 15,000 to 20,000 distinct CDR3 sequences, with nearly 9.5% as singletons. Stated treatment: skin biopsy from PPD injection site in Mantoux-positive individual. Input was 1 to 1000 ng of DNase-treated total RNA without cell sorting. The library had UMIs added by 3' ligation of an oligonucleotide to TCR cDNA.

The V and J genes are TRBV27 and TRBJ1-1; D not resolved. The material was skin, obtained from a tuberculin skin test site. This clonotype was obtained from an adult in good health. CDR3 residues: CASSLRQINTEAFF. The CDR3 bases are TGTGCCAGCAGTTTAAGACAAATTAACACTGAAGCTTTCTTT.